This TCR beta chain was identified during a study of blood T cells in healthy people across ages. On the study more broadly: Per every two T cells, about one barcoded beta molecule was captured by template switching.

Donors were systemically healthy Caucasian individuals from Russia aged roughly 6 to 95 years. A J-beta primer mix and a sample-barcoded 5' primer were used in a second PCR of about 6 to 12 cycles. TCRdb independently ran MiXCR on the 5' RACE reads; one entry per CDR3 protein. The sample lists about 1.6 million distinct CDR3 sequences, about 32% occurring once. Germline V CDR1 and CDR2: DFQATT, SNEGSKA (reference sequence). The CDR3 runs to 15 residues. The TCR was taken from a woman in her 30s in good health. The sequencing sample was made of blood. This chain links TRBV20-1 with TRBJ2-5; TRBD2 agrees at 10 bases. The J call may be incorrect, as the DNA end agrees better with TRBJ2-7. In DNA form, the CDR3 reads TGCAGTGCTAGTTTCAGCGGGGGGGGCGTGGACGAGCAGTACTTC. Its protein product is CSASFSGGGVDEQYF.